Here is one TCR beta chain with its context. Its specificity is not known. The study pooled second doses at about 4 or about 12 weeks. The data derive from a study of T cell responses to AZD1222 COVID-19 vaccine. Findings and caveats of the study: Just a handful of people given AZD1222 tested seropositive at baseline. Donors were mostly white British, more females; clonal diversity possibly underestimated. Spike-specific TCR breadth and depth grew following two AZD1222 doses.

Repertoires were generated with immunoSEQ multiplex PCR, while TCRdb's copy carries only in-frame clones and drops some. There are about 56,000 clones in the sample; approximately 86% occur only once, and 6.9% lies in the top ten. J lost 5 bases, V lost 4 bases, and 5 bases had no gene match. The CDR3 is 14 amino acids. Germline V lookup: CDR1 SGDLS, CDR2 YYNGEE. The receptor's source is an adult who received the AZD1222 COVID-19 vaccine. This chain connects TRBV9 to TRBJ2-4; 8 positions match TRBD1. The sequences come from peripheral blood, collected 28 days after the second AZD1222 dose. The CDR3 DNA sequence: TGTGCCAGCAGCCCTCGGACAGGGCAAAACATTCAGTACTTC. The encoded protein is CASSPRTGQNIQYF.